This TCR beta chain was identified during a study of control samples from healthy donors and cancer patients. CDR3 length: 15 amino acids. Germline-derived CDR1 and CDR2 are MRHNA and SNTAGT. With 3 bases clipped from V and 5 bases from J, the junction kept 5 bases outside the gene matches. Libraries were prepared by immunoSEQ multiplex PCR; TCRdb keeps only in-frame clonotypes and omits some of them. In the table there are more than 110,000 clones, about nine tenths of which are singletons. The rearrangement joins TRBV6-4 to TRBJ1-4; 8 positions match TRBD1. This TCR was sampled from a man aged 25-45 years in good health. The source material was blood. As DNA, the CDR3 is TGTGCCAGCAGTGAAACCGGGACAGGCAATGAAAAACTGTTTTTT. Its translation is CASSETGTGNEKLFF.